Below, 9 T cell receptor beta chains from the same sample are listed, as sequenced in a study of OX40 agonist ivuxolimab in advanced cancers. Sequenced by immunoSEQ multiplex PCR; TCRdb stores in-frame clones only, minus some. Here the sample spans more than 70,000 clones, approximately 84% being singletons. Sequences were derived from CD4+ or CD8+ T cells sorted from blood, sampled in a trial of the OX40 agonist ivuxolimab. The origin of the receptors is an adult with an advanced solid tumor such as melanoma, head and neck, liver or kidney cancer.

This sequence joins TRBV4-2 and TRBJ1-1; D not certain. CDR1 and CDR2 (germline): LGHNA, YNFKEQ. The CDR3 extends over 14 amino acids. The V and J ends lost 0 bases and 4 bases respectively, with 9 bases between them. CDR3 sequence reads: CASSQDRGITEAFF. In DNA, the CDR3 is TGTGCCAGCAGCCAAGATCGGGGAATCACTGAAGCTTTCTTT.

The rearrangement links TRBV19 to TRBJ2-2; D is unresolved. Trimming removed 3 bases from V and 5 bases from J, with 13 bases in between. In germline, CDR1 is LNHDA, CDR2 SQIVND (reference sequence). This CDR3 has 15 residues. CDR3: CASSIPQRTTGELFF. The CDR3 nucleotides are TGTGCCAGTAGTATTCCCCAGAGAACTACCGGGGAGCTGTTTTTT.

The rearrangement uses TRBV19 and TRBJ1-2, with no clear D. The length of the CDR3 is 16 residues. The germline V gene encodes CDR1 LNHDA and CDR2 SQIVND (reference sequence). V dropped 0 bases and J dropped 4 bases, with 15 bases sitting between them. The CDR3 reads CASSIDLSAPLYGYTF. The CDR3, as DNA: TGTGCCAGTAGTATAGATCTGTCAGCACCACTCTATGGCTACACCTTC.

The J gene is TRBJ2-7, the V gene TRBV6-1; 9 bases fit TRBD2. The V gene's germline CDR1 is MNHNS and CDR2 SASEGT. The V gene end was trimmed by 6 bases and the J gene end by 6 bases; junction bases not matched to a gene: 9. This CDR3 contains 14 residues. The CDR3 nucleotides are TGTGCCAGCAGCCTCGCGCGGGAGGGCCGCGAGCAGTACTTC. Translated: CASSLAREGREQYF.

This rearrangement joins TRBV27 to TRBJ2-1; D is ambiguous. Germline CDR1 MNHEY, CDR2 SMNVEV (reference sequence). V lost 11 bases to trimming and J lost 6 bases, with 17 bases between them. This CDR3 spans 13 amino acids. The CDR3 loop reads CAVESRSSNEQFF. The CDR3, as DNA: TGTGCCGTGGAATCCCGTAGTAGCAATGAGCAGTTCTTC.

This chain links TRBV5-1 with TRBJ1-3; 8 nucleotides align to TRBD1. Trimming cost V 0 bases and J 4 bases; bases outside gene matches: 3. CDR3 length: 15 residues. CDR1 and CDR2 from the germline V gene are SGHRS and YFSETQ. CDR3 region: CASSLGGTGGNTIYF. The CDR3 DNA follows: TGCGCCAGCAGCTTGGGCGGGACAGGCGGAAACACCATATATTTT. The variable domain in full, completed from reference TRBV5-1 and TRBJ1-3, reads KAGVTQTPRYLIKTRGQQVTLSCSPISGHRSVSWYQQTPGQGLQFLFEYFSETQRNKGNFPGRFSGRQFSNSRSEMNVSTLELGDSALYLCASSLGGTGGNTIYFGEGSWLTVV.

The J gene is TRBJ1-2, the V gene TRBV18; weak D call: TRBD1 (5 bases). Germline CDR1 reads KGHSH; CDR2 reads LQKENI. V lost 5 bases to trimming and J lost 4 bases, with 8 bases between them. CDR3 length equals 12 residues. DNA for the CDR3: TGTGCCAGCTCAGAAGGGACCTATGGCTACACCTTC. Its protein product is CASSEGTYGYTF.

This chain links TRBV5-4 with TRBJ2-5, with 7 bases that match TRBD1. V was clipped by 4 bases and J by 2 bases; unmatched bases: 11. Germline loops: CDR1 SGHNT, CDR2 YYREEE (reference sequence). The CDR3 is 16 amino acids. CDR3 protein: CASSARDRAGQETQYF. In DNA form, the CDR3 reads TGTGCCAGCAGCGCCCGTGACAGGGCCGGGCAAGAGACCCAGTACTTC.

The rearrangement links TRBV6-5 to TRBJ1-1, with D possibly being TRBD1 (5 bases). The V end was cut by 1 base, the J end by 5 bases, with 8 bases between. This CDR3 comprises 13 residues. Germline-derived CDR1 and CDR2 are MNHEY and SVGAGI. The CDR3 sequence: CASSYWGSTEAFF. The DNA of the CDR3 is TGTGCCAGCAGTTACTGGGGGAGTACTGAAGCTTTCTTT.